The subject of this entry is one T cell receptor (beta chain). What it binds is unknown. The ends were cut back, 4 bases at V and 3 bases at J, with 7 bases in the middle. The CDR3 contains 13 residues. CDR1 and CDR2 (germline): MNHNS, SASEGT. This sample stems from a study of T cell repertoires in cytomegalovirus infection. Study at large: Well-studied HLA-B-restricted CMV epitopes were used in the study alongside recently identified HLA-C-restricted ones.

TCRdb reprocessed the reads via MiXCR and lists one record per CDR3 protein. Among about 890,000 distinct CDR3 sequences listed, 31% were seen once. Study-wide results and limits: Clonotype analysis showed dominance of the ex vivo response by HLA-C-restricted CMV-specific TCR beta clonotypes.

This specimen consisted of cultured CD8+ T cells from PBMCs, obtained from culture after CMV antigen stimulation. The origin of this receptor is a human donor in good health (CMV status not recorded). Some clones in this sample may be carry-over from other donors' samples. The rearrangement joins TRBV6-1 to TRBJ2-1, with D possibly being TRBD2 (5 bases). The CDR3 spells CASSVTSYNEQFF. CDR3 nucleotides: TGTGCCAGCAGTGTTACTAGCTACAATGAGCAGTTCTTC.